Shown below are 31 T cell receptor beta chains from a single sample sequenced in a study of blood T cell repertoires in COVID-19. Profiling relied on immunoSEQ multiplex PCR, and the TCRdb table lists in-frame clones only, not all of them. The sample lists about 250,000 clones, about four fifths occurring once. The source material was PBMCs or T cells enriched from blood (not recorded which). The receptors shown here come from a woman in her thirties or forties who had been exposed to COVID-19.

The chain couples TRBV6-5 to TRBJ1-2, with TRBD1 matching 9 bases. CDR3 length equals 15 residues. Germline V lookup: CDR1 MNHEY, CDR2 SVGAGI. V lost 5 bases, J lost 3 bases, and 7 bases stayed unmatched. For the CDR3, the DNA is TGTGCCAGCAGTCCTCCGGGACAGGGCTACTATGGCTACACCTTC. Amino acids: CASSPPGQGYYGYTF.

The chain recombines TRBV5-1 with TRBJ2-1; D is unresolved. Germline V gene lookup returns CDR1 SGHRS and CDR2 YFSETQ. Trimming removed 2 bases at V and 0 bases at J, with 9 bases between. The CDR3 is made up of 15 amino acids. In nucleotides, the CDR3 is TGCGCCAGCAGCTTACAGCCGAGCTCCTACAATGAGCAGTTCTTC. This codes for CASSLQPSSYNEQFF.

The V and J genes are TRBV7-3 and TRBJ2-3, with TRBD1 matching over 7 bases. V was pared by 1 base and J by 5 bases, with 3 bases of the junction left unmatched. The CDR3 covers 14 residues. CDR1 is SGHTA, CDR2 FQGTGA, per germline. CDR3 sequence reads: CASSLNRQGDTQYF. CDR3 nucleotides: TGTGCCAGCAGCTTAAACAGACAGGGAGATACGCAGTATTTT.

J is TRBJ2-1 and V is TRBV21-1; the D call TRBD2 from the table was never checked on the DNA. TRBV21-1 is noted as a pseudogene. CDR3 length equals 11 residues. The CDR3, as DNA: TGTGCCAGCAGAGAGGACAATGAGCAGTTCTTC. Translation: CASREDNEQFF.

The chain is built from TRBV2 and TRBJ1-1; 7 bases fit TRBD1. The germline gives CDR1 SNHLY, CDR2 FYNNEI. The CDR3 is 15 amino acids. Trimming took 6 bases from V and 2 from J; bases not matched to a gene: 9. The chain's CDR3 is CASRPYRGANTEAFF. CDR3 sequence (DNA): TGTGCCAGCAGGCCCTACAGGGGCGCTAACACTGAAGCTTTCTTT.

This clone has a handful of counts. This chain links TRBV7-2 with TRBJ2-2, with TRBD1 matching 9 bases. V gave up 2 bases and J gave up 6 bases; unmatched junction bases: 13. This CDR3 comprises 18 residues. Germline CDR1 SGHTA, CDR2 FQGNSA. CDR3 coding DNA: TGTGCCAGCAGCTTAAGAGGGAGGGGGACAGGGAGTTCCGGGGAGCTGTTTTTT. Translated, it gives CASSLRGRGTGSSGELFF.

This clone was seen more than once but under ten times. V gene TRBV7-2 combines with J gene TRBJ1-5; D unresolved. The CDR3 runs 13 residues. V gave up 2 bases and J gave up 7 bases, with 9 bases separating them. Germline values: CDR1 SGHTA, CDR2 FQGNSA. The CDR3 sequence is CASSLTARQPQHF. In DNA, the CDR3 is TGTGCCAGCAGCTTAACGGCGAGGCAGCCCCAGCATTTT.

V gene TRBV7-2 combines with J gene TRBJ2-5; 11 positions agree with TRBD2. This CDR3 is built from 19 residues. Germline-derived CDR1 and CDR2 are SGHTA and FQGNSA. V gave up 2 bases and J gave up 1 base; unmatched junction bases: 12. The CDR3 sequence is CASSLHPGSLAGGQETQYF. CDR3 sequence (DNA): TGTGCCAGCAGCTTACATCCGGGTAGCCTAGCGGGGGGCCAAGAGACCCAGTACTTC. The entire variable domain, with the rest obtained from reference TRBV7-2 and TRBJ2-5, is as follows: GAGVSQSPSNKVTEKGKDVELRCDPISGHTALYWYRQSLGQGLEFLIYFQGNSAPDKSGLPSDRFSAERTGGSVSTLTIQRTQQEDSAVYLCASSLHPGSLAGGQETQYFGPGTRLLVL.

The V call is TRBV2, the J call TRBJ1-6, with D perhaps matching TRBD1 (5 bases). In germline, CDR1 is SNHLY, CDR2 FYNNEI. V was clipped by 6 bases and J by 9 bases, with 12 bases between them. CDR3 size: 13 residues. CDR3 coding DNA: TGTGCCAGCAGGGGGACTGAGGGTTCACCCCTCCACTTT. Translation gives CASRGTEGSPLHF.

V is TRBV29-1 and J is TRBJ1-1, with D maybe TRBD1 (6 bases). Germline V gene sequence: CDR1 SQVTM, CDR2 ANQGSEA. Trimming pared 6 bases from V and 4 bases from J, leaving 15 bases between. CDR3 size: 13 residues. The CDR3 loop reads CSVLTGRVTEAFF. The CDR3 region has the DNA TGCAGCGTCTTGACAGGAAGAGTCACTGAAGCTTTCTTT.

This chain uses TRBV15 with TRBJ2-1; D call uncertain. The CDR3 totals 12 residues. CDR1 is LNHNV and CDR2 is YYDKDF in the germline V gene (reference sequence). The V and J ends lost 0 bases and 13 bases respectively, with 10 bases between them. The DNA of the CDR3 is TGTGCCACCAGCAGAGAGAGAGGAGCACAGTTCTTC. It yields the protein CATSRERGAQFF. Combining the CDR3 with reference TRBV15 and TRBJ2-1 gives the whole variable domain DAMVIQNPRYQVTQFGKPVTLSCSQTLNHNVMYWYQQKSSQAPKLLFHYYDKDFNNEADTPDNFQSRRPNTSFCFLDIRSPGLGDTAMYLCATSRERGAQFFGPGTRLTVL.

This rearrangement joins TRBV7-2 to TRBJ2-5; 7 positions match TRBD2. The trim removed 0 bases at V and 0 bases at J, leaving 4 bases unmatched. Looked up from germline, CDR1 is SGHTA and CDR2 is FQGNSA. This CDR3 has 16 residues. The chain's CDR3 is CASSLAGGRYQETQYF. The CDR3 coding sequence is TGTGCCAGCAGCTTAGCGGGGGGGAGGTACCAAGAGACCCAGTACTTC.

The V and J genes are TRBV12-3 or TRBV12-4 and TRBJ2-1; no clear D. V was pared by 6 bases and J by 3 bases, with 6 bases between. The CDR3 is made up of 12 amino acids. The CDR3 sequence is CASSPRYNEQFF. CDR3 coding DNA: TGTGCCAGCAGCCCCCGCTACAATGAGCAGTTCTTC.

V gene TRBV6-6 combines with J gene TRBJ2-1; 7 bases line up with TRBD2. Trimming cost V 5 bases and J 0 bases; bases outside gene matches: 13. The CDR3 runs to 18 residues. Germline CDR1 reads MNHNY; CDR2 reads SVGAGI (reference sequence). CDR3 nucleotides: TGTGCCAGCAGTCTAAGGGGATTAGCGGGTTACTCCTACAATGAGCAGTTCTTC. Translated, it gives CASSLRGLAGYSYNEQFF.

The V call is TRBV19, the J call TRBJ1-5; D might be TRBD1 (6 bases). Trimming removed 10 bases at V and 4 bases at J, with 14 bases between. The germline V gene has CDR1 LNHDA and CDR2 SQIVND (reference sequence). The CDR3 runs to 13 residues. CDR3 nucleotide sequence: TGTGCCACCAACAGCAGGGGAAATCAGCCCCAGCATTTT. Its translation is CATNSRGNQPQHF.

The rearrangement joins TRBV2 to TRBJ2-7, with TRBD2 matching over 7 bases. Trimming removed 0 bases from V and 1 base from J; junction bases left unmatched: 6. CDR1 is SNHLY, CDR2 FYNNEI, per germline. The CDR3 totals 16 residues. The CDR3 spells CASSEAWPSGSYEQYF. The CDR3 bases are TGTGCCAGCAGTGAAGCATGGCCTAGCGGTTCCTACGAGCAGTACTTC.

J is TRBJ2-5 and V is TRBV2; 11 positions agree with TRBD2. The germline gives CDR1 SNHLY, CDR2 FYNNEI. With 5 bases clipped from V and 1 base from J, the junction kept 9 bases outside the gene matches. CDR3 length: 17 amino acids. The CDR3 protein is CASSLGGLAGGQETQYF. For the CDR3, the DNA is TGTGCCAGCAGTCTGGGCGGTCTAGCGGGGGGCCAAGAGACCCAGTACTTC.

The chain carries TRBV2 and TRBJ1-1, with 8 bases aligning to TRBD1. Losses at the gene ends were 6 bases for V and 2 bases for J; bases not matched to a gene: 5. The CDR3 spans 14 residues. Germline V gene sequence: CDR1 SNHLY, CDR2 FYNNEI. DNA of the CDR3: TGTGCCAGCAGCGTGGACAGGGCAAACACTGAAGCTTTCTTT. This gives the protein CASSVDRANTEAFF.

The chain carries TRBV27 and TRBJ2-1, with D perhaps matching TRBD1 (6 bases). The CDR3 runs to 16 residues. Germline V gene data show CDR1 as MNHEY and CDR2 as SMNVEV (reference sequence). V lost 5 bases and J lost 6, with 20 bases in between. The CDR3 region has the DNA TGTGCCAGCAGTATGACCCTCTGGGGGCCCTTCAATGAGCAGTTCTTC. Its translation is CASSMTLWGPFNEQFF.

V usage is TRBV22-1 and J usage is TRBJ2-1; the D call in the table, TRBD2, was not verified against the DNA. TRBV22-1 is classified as a pseudogene. The CDR3 length is 14 residues. The CDR3 bases are TGTCCTCGACGGGGACTAGCGTCCTACAATGAGCAGTTCTTC. The encoded protein is CPRRGLASYNEQFF.

CDR3 residues: CASSFRGTDTQYF. The CDR3 DNA is TGTGCCAGCAGTTTTCGCGGCACAGATACGCAGTATTTT. This chain joins TRBV12-3 or TRBV12-4 and TRBJ2-3, with unresolved D. The V end was cut by 3 bases, the J end by 1 base, with 5 bases between. The CDR3 has 13 residues.

The chain is built from TRBV9 and TRBJ2-7; D possibly corresponds to TRBD2 (6 bases). The CDR3 extends over 14 amino acids. The germline CDR1 and CDR2 sequences are SGDLS and YYNGEE. Trimming shortened V by 3 bases and J by 0 bases, and 10 bases separated the two germline ends. The CDR3 nucleotides are TGTGCCAGCAGCGCGGGGGACCTCTCCTACGAGCAGTACTTC. Encoded protein: CASSAGDLSYEQYF.

CDR3 DNA: TGTGCCTGGAGCTGGGGACAGGGATCACCCCTCCACTTT. The encoded protein is CAWSWGQGSPLHF. The rearrangement uses TRBV30 and TRBJ1-6; 9 bases line up with TRBD1. CDR1 is GTSNPN and CDR2 is SVGIG in the germline V gene (reference sequence). The V segment lost 3 bases and the J segment 10 bases; nucleotides outside the gene matches: 4. The CDR3 has 13 residues.

This clone turned up a few times. The CDR3 coding sequence is TGCGCCAGCAGCCAAGAGGATGGGACACCTACCTACGAGCAGTACTTC. Protein sequence: CASSQEDGTPTYEQYF. V gene TRBV4-1 combines with J gene TRBJ2-7; TRBD1 is a possible D gene (6 bases). Germline CDR1 MGHRA, CDR2 YSYEKL. Trimming removed 0 bases from V and 2 bases from J, with 14 bases in between. The CDR3 sequence is 16 residues long.

This clone was seen only a few times. The chain carries TRBV20-1 and TRBJ2-7, with a weak D call TRBD1 (5 bases). Trimming left V 3 bases short and J 6 bases short, with 12 bases between. The CDR3 length is 12 residues. Germline V gives CDR1 DFQATT, CDR2 SNEGSKA (reference sequence). This CDR3 reads CSASIRGLEQYF. The CDR3 nucleotides read TGCAGTGCTAGTATTAGGGGCCTCGAGCAGTACTTC.

This chain uses TRBV7-9 with TRBJ2-5, with 7 bases aligning to TRBD1. In germline, CDR1 is SEHNR, CDR2 FQNEAQ (reference sequence). J was trimmed by 3 bases and V by 3 bases; bases with no gene match: 4. This CDR3 region has 14 residues. The CDR3 sequence: CASSFTQGEETQYF. The CDR3 coding sequence is TGTGCCAGCAGCTTTACCCAGGGGGAAGAGACCCAGTACTTC.

The CDR3 coding sequence is TGTGCCAGCTCTCCGGGACAGCTCCAGAAGGGTGGCTACACCTTC. It encodes CASSPGQLQKGGYTF. The chain carries TRBV18 and TRBJ1-2; 7 nucleotides line up with TRBD1. V gave up 6 bases and J gave up 7 bases; unmatched junction bases: 14. CDR1 and CDR2 (germline): KGHSH, LQKENI. The CDR3 extends over 15 amino acids.

This clone was observed a handful of times. The rearrangement links TRBV7-9 to TRBJ1-1; perhaps TRBD1 as D (5 bases). Germline V gives CDR1 SEHNR, CDR2 FQNEAQ (reference sequence). The CDR3 length is 16 residues. V shed 8 bases and J shed 4 bases, with 23 bases lying between them. The CDR3: CASLPGGGARGTEAFF. For the CDR3, the DNA is TGTGCCAGCCTTCCCGGGGGTGGGGCCCGGGGCACTGAAGCTTTCTTT.

The J gene is TRBJ2-4, the V gene TRBV29-1, with 10 bases that match TRBD1. Germline V gives CDR1 SQVTM, CDR2 ANQGSEA. The junction had 12 bases not matched to a gene; V was cut back by 8 bases and J by 5 bases. CDR3 length: 15 amino acids. The CDR3 region has the DNA TGCAGCTTTGCGATGGGACAGGGGATCCAAAACATTCAGTACTTC. Its translation: CSFAMGQGIQNIQYF.

This chain joins TRBV7-2 and TRBJ2-2; tentative D call: TRBD1 (6 bases). The CDR3 is 15 amino acids. V was trimmed by 5 bases and J by 3 bases, leaving 13 bases between them. Germline assignment: CDR1 SGHTA and CDR2 FQGNSA. The CDR3 spells CASSVAGTYTGELFF. The CDR3 coding sequence is TGTGCCAGCAGCGTCGCCGGGACATACACCGGGGAGCTGTTTTTT.

The chain links TRBV4-1 to TRBJ2-7; weak D call: TRBD2 (6 bases). The CDR3 is 16 amino acids. Trimming took off 0 bases at V and 3 bases at J, with 15 bases between the two ends. Germline values: CDR1 MGHRA, CDR2 YSYEKL. The CDR3 reads CASSQDSGGADYEQYF. CDR3 DNA: TGCGCCAGCAGCCAAGATTCCGGAGGGGCTGACTACGAGCAGTACTTC.